These 5 T cell receptor beta chains were sequenced from one sample in a study of cytomegalovirus exposure and HLA in healthy donors. The PCR employed 60 Vbeta primers together with 13 Jbeta primers. Sequencing used immunoSEQ multiplex PCR; TCRdb keeps in-frame clones, though not all of them. The table has tens of thousands of clones, roughly 75% seen once; the top ten hold over 2%. The sample comprised PBMCs. The receptors originated from a man aged 40-49 years in good health and CMV-seronegative.

J is TRBJ2-7 and V is TRBV29-1; a weak D match, TRBD1 (6 bases). Germline V CDR1 and CDR2: SQVTM, ANQGSEA. The V end was cut by 6 bases, the J end by 1 base, with 13 bases between. The CDR3 loop spans 13 amino acids. CDR3 sequence (DNA): TGCAGCGTGCGGACAGAAAGTTCCTACGAGCAGTACTTC. This encodes CSVRTESSYEQYF.

V is TRBV9 and J is TRBJ2-1; D gene ambiguous. The CDR3 has 13 residues. Germline lookup yields CDR1 SGDLS and CDR2 YYNGEE. V lost 0 bases and J lost 6, with 7 bases in between. CDR3 sequence: CASSVGDSNEQFF. The CDR3 DNA is TGTGCCAGCAGCGTAGGCGACTCCAATGAGCAGTTCTTC.

V and J are TRBV28 and TRBJ1-2, with a weak D call TRBD1 (6 bases). CDR1 and CDR2 (germline): MDHEN, SYDVKM. Trimming took off 2 bases at V and 4 bases at J, with 17 bases between the two ends. This CDR3 comprises 16 residues. The CDR3 sequence is CASSLRGRGPSYGYTF. CDR3 nucleotides: TGTGCCAGCAGTTTACGGGGCAGGGGTCCCTCCTATGGCTACACCTTC.

The chain employs TRBV5-1 and TRBJ2-7; 7 bases match TRBD2. Per the germline V gene, CDR1 is SGHRS and CDR2 is YFSETQ. Trimming took 3 bases from V and 9 from J; bases not matched to a gene: 12. The CDR3 consists of 14 residues. The CDR3 sequence is CASSSRLAGPMQYF. CDR3 DNA: TGCGCCAGCAGCTCGAGACTAGCAGGGCCGATGCAGTACTTC. The variable domain in full, with the rest retrieved from reference TRBV5-1 and TRBJ2-7, is KAGVTQTPRYLIKTRGQQVTLSCSPISGHRSVSWYQQTPGQGLQFLFEYFSETQRNKGNFPGRFSGRQFSNSRSEMNVSTLELGDSALYLCASSSRLAGPMQYFGPGTRLTVT.

This rearrangement joins TRBV20-1 to TRBJ2-5; D gene ambiguous. The germline gives CDR1 DFQATT, CDR2 SNEGSKA (reference sequence). The V end was cut by 7 bases, the J end by 4 bases, with 10 bases between. This CDR3 is 11 amino acids long. CDR3 nucleotide sequence: TGCAGTGATACGGTTGTAGAGACCCAGTACTTC. Translation: CSDTVVETQYF.